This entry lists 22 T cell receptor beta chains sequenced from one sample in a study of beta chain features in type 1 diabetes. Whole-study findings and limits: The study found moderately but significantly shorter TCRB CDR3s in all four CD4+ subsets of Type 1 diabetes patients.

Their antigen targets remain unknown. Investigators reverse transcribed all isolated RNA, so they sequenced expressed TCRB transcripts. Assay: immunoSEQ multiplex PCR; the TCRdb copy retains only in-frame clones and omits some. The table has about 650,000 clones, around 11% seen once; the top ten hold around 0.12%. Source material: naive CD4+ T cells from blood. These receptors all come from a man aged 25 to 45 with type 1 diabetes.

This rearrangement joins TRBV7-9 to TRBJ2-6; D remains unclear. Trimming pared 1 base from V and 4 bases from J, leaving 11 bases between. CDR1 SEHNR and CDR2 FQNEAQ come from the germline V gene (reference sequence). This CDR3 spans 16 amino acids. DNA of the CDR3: TGTGCCAGCAGCTTAGGCGTGGTCCTCGGGGCCAACGTCCTGACTTTC. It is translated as CASSLGVVLGANVLTF.

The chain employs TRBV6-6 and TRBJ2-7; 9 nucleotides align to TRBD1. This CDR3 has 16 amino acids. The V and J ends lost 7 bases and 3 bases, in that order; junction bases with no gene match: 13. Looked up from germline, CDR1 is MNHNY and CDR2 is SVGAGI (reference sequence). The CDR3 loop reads CASIDSPGTGYYEQYF. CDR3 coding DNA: TGTGCCAGCATCGACTCCCCCGGGACAGGGTACTACGAGCAGTACTTC.

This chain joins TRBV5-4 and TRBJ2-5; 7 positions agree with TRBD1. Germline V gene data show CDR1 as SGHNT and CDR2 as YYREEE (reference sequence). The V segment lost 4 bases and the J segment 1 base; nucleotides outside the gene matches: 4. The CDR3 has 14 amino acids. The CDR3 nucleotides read TGTGCCAGCAGCCAGGGGACAGCCCAAGAGACCCAGTACTTC. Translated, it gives CASSQGTAQETQYF.

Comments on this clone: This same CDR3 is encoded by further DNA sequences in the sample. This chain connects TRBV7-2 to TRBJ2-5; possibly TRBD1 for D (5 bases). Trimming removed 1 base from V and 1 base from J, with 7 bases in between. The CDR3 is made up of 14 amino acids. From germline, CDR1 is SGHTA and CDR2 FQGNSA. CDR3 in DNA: TGTGCCAGCAGCTTAGGGGGCTCCCAAGAGACCCAGTACTTC. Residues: CASSLGGSQETQYF.

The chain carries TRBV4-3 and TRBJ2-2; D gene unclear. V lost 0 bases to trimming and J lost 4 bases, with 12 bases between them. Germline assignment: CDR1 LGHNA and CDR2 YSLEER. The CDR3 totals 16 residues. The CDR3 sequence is CASSQDVRIPTGELFF. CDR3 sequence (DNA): TGCGCCAGCAGCCAAGATGTGAGAATACCCACCGGGGAGCTGTTTTTT.

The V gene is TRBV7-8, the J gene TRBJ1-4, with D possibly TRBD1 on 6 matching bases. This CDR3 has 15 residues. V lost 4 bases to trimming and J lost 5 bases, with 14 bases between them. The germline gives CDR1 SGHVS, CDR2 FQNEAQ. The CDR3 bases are TGTGCCAGCAGCTCCCAGGGGACGGTGAATGAAAAACTGTTTTTT. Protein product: CASSSQGTVNEKLFF. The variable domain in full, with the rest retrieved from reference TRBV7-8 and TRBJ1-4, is GAGVSQSPRYKVAKRGQDVALRCDPISGHVSLFWYQQALGQGPEFLTYFQNEAQLDKSGLPSDRFFAERPEGSVSTLKIQRTQQEDSAVYLCASSSQGTVNEKLFFGSGTQLSVL.

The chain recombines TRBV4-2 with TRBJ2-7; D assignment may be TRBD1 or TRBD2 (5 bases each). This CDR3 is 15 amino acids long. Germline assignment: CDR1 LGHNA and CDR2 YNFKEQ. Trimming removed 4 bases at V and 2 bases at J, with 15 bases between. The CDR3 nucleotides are TGTGCCAGCAGCCGGGAACGGGACCGCACCTACGAGCAGTACTTC. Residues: CASSRERDRTYEQYF.

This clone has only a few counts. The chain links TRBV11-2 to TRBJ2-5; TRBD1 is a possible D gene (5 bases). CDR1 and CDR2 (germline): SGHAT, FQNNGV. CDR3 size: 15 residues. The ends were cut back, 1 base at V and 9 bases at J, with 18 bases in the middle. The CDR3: CASSLAGILQVAQYF. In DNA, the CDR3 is TGTGCCAGCAGCTTAGCAGGGATCCTCCAAGTGGCCCAGTACTTC.

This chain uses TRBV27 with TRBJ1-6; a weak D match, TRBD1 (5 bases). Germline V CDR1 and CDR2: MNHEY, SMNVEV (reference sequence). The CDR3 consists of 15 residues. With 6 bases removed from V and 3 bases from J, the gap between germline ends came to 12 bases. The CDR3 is CASRQQAIYNSPLHF. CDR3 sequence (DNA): TGTGCCAGCAGACAACAGGCGATCTATAATTCACCCCTCCACTTT.

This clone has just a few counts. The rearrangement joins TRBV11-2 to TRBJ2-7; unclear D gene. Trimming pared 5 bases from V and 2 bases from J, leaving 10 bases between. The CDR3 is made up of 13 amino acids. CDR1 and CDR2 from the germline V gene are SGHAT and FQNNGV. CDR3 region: CASSPRSPYEQYF. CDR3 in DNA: TGTGCCAGCAGCCCCCGAAGCCCCTACGAGCAGTACTTC.

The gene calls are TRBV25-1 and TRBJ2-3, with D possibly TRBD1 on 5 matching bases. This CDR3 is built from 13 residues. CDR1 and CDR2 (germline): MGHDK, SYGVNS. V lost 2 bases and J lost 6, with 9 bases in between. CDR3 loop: CASSETGWDTQYF. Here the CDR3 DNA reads TGTGCCAGCAGTGAAACAGGTTGGGATACGCAGTATTTT.

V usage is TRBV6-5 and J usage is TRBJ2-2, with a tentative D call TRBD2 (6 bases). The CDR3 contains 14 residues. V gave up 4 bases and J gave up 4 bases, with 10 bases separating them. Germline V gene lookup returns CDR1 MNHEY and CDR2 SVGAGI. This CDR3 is CASSSWTITGELFF. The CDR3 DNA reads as TGTGCCAGCAGTTCATGGACTATCACCGGGGAGCTGTTTTTT.

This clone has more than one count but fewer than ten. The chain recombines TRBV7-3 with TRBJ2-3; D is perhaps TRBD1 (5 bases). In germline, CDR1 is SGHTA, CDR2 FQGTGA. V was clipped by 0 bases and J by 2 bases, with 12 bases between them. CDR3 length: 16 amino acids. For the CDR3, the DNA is TGTGCCAGCAGCTTAACCCTCGTGGGGCCCACAGATACGCAGTATTTT. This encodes CASSLTLVGPTDTQYF. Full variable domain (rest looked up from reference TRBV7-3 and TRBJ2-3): GAGVSQTPSNKVTEKGKYVELRCDPISGHTALYWYRQSLGQGPEFLIYFQGTGAADDSGLPNDRFFAVRPEGSVSTLKIQRTERGDSAVYLCASSLTLVGPTDTQYFGPGTRLTVL.

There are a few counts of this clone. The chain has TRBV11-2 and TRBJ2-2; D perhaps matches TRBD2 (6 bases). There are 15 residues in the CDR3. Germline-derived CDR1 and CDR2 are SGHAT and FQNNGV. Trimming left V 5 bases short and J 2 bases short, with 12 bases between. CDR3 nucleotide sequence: TGTGCCAGCAGCGTACTAGCCCCTAACACCGGGGAGCTGTTTTTT. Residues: CASSVLAPNTGELFF.

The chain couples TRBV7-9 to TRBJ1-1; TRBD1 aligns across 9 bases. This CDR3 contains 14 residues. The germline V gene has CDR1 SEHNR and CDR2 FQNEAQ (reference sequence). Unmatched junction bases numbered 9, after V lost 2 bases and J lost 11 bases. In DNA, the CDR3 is TGTGCCAGCAGCTTAACAGGGGGCGCGGATTCGGCTTTCTTT. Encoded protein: CASSLTGGADSAFF.

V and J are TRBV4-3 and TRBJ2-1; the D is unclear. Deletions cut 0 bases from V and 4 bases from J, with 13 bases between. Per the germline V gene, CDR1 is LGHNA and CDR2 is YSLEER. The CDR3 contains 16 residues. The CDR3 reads CASSQDRQDPYNEQFF. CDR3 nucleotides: TGCGCCAGCAGCCAAGATAGGCAGGACCCTTACAATGAGCAGTTCTTC.

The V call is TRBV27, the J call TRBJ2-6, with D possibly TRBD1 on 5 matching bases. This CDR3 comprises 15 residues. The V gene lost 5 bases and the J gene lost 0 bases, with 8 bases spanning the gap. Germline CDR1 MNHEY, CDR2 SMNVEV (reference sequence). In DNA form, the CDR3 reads TGTGCCAGCAGTCCAGGGTACTCTGGGGCCAACGTCCTGACTTTC. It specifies CASSPGYSGANVLTF.

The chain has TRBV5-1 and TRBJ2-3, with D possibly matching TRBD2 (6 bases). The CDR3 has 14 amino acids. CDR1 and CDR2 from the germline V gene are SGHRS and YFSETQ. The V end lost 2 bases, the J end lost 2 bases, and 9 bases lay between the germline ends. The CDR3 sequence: CASSFGGFTDTQYF. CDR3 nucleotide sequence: TGCGCCAGCAGCTTCGGGGGTTTCACAGATACGCAGTATTTT.

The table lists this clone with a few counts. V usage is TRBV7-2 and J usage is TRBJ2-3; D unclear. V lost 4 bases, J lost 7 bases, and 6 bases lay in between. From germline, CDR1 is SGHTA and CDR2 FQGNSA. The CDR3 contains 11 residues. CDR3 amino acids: CASSSRHTQYF. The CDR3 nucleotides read TGTGCCAGCAGCTCCCGTCATACGCAGTATTTT.

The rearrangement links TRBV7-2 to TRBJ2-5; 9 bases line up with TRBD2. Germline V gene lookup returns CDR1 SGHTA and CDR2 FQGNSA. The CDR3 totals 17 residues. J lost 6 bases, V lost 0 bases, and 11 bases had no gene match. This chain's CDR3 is CASSLAGAGGRSKTQYF. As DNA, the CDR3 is TGTGCCAGCAGCTTAGCGGGCGCGGGGGGGCGGTCGAAGACCCAGTACTTC.

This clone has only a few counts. CDR3 coding DNA: TGTGCCAGCAGCCCGAGCGGGAGTGCGGGCAATGAGCAGTTCTTC. It translates to CASSPSGSAGNEQFF. J is TRBJ2-1 and V is TRBV9; 8 positions match TRBD2. Germline values: CDR1 SGDLS, CDR2 YYNGEE. The junction had 9 bases not matched to a gene; V was cut back by 4 bases and J by 6 bases. The CDR3 has 15 amino acids.

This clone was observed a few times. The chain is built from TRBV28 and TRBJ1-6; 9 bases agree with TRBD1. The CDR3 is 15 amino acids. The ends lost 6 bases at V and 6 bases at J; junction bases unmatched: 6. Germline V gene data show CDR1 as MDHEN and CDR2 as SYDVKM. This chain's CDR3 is CASRRTGAGNSPLHF. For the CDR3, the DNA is TGTGCCAGCAGAAGGACAGGGGCCGGTAATTCACCCCTCCACTTT.